This entry lists 21 T cell receptor beta chains sequenced from one sample in a study of shared clonotypes between healthy human individuals. Naivety among CD8 cells was defined by CD45RO negativity and positive CCR7 selection, thereby excluding terminally differentiated effector memory CD45RA+ cells. The data were produced by immunoSEQ multiplex PCR, yet TCRdb's version contains in-frame clones alone and is incomplete. This table holds millions of clones, approximately 94% found once. The sequenced sample consisted of naive CD8+ T cells from PBMCs. The receptors derive from a man younger than 35 in good health. Some clones in this sample may be carry-over from other donors' samples.

This rearrangement joins TRBV7-9 to TRBJ2-7; the match to TRBD2 covers 8 bases. Germline V lookup: CDR1 SEHNR, CDR2 FQNEAQ (reference sequence). The J segment lost 5 bases and the V segment lost 6 bases, leaving 9 bases of the junction unmatched. The CDR3 loop spans 14 amino acids. DNA for the CDR3: TGTGCCAGCAGTCCAACCGGGGGGGTCCACGAGCAGTACTTC. Its protein product is CASSPTGGVHEQYF.

The genes are TRBV4-1 and TRBJ1-3; maybe TRBD1 (6 bases). CDR3 length: 16 amino acids. CDR1 and CDR2 from the germline V gene are MGHRA and YSYEKL. Trimming removed 4 bases from V and 0 bases from J, with 13 bases in between. As DNA, the CDR3 is TGCGCCAGCAGCCCAGAAGGACAGCACTCTGGAAACACCATATATTTT. Protein sequence: CASSPEGQHSGNTIYF.

The chain is built from TRBV7-9 and TRBJ2-7, with 7 bases that match TRBD2. The CDR3 totals 15 residues. The germline V gene encodes CDR1 SEHNR and CDR2 FQNEAQ (reference sequence). After removal of 4 bases from V and 4 bases from J, the junction contained 10 bases not matched to a gene. CDR3 region: CASSSPSTSWYEQYF. The CDR3 bases are TGTGCCAGCAGCTCCCCTTCGACTAGCTGGTACGAGCAGTACTTC. The full variable domain, completed using reference TRBV7-9 and TRBJ2-7, is DTGVSQNPRHKITKRGQNVTFRCDPISEHNRLYWYRQTLGQGPEFLTYFQNEAQLEKSRLLSDRFSAERPKGSFSTLEIQRTEQGDSAMYLCASSSPSTSWYEQYFGPGTRLTVT.

In nucleotides, the CDR3 is TGTGCCAGTATGGGATTTACCTATGGCTACACCTTC. Translated, it gives CASMGFTYGYTF. J is TRBJ1-2 and V is TRBV19; D ambiguous. V was clipped by 7 bases and J by 4 bases, with 10 bases between them. CDR3 length equals 12 residues. Per the germline V gene, CDR1 is LNHDA and CDR2 is SQIVND (reference sequence).

This sequence joins TRBV25-1 and TRBJ1-2, with TRBD1 identical over 12 bases. This CDR3 is 16 amino acids long. CDR1 is MGHDK and CDR2 is SYGVNS in the germline V gene. The J segment lost 7 bases and the V segment lost 0 bases, leaving 6 bases of the junction unmatched. CDR3 nucleotide sequence: TGTGCCAGCAGTGAATATATGTTGGGACAGGGGGCTGGCTACACCTTC. As protein: CASSEYMLGQGAGYTF.

This chain links TRBV11-3 with TRBJ2-1; D is unclear. The germline CDR1 and CDR2 sequences are SGHNT and YENEEA. CDR3 length: 16 residues. The V and J ends lost 4 bases and 7 bases respectively, with 20 bases between them. As DNA, the CDR3 is TGTGCCAGCAGCTCCGATGATAGTTCCATGGTAAATGAGCAGTTCTTC. It is translated as CASSSDDSSMVNEQFF.

This sequence joins TRBV15 and TRBJ1-4; a possible D gene is TRBD1 (5 bases). Trimming stripped 4 bases from V and 5 bases from J, with 14 bases between. Germline CDR1 LNHNV, CDR2 YYDKDF (reference sequence). The CDR3 sequence is 15 residues long. The DNA for the CDR3 is TGTGCCACCAGCACCCGGGAGGCAGGGAATGAAAAACTGTTTTTT. It translates to CATSTREAGNEKLFF.

The chain recombines TRBV13 with TRBJ2-1; D perhaps matches TRBD1 (6 bases). CDR1 is PRHDT and CDR2 is FYEKMQ in the germline V gene (reference sequence). Deletions cut 4 bases from V and 3 bases from J, with 22 bases between. This CDR3 is 18 amino acids long. The CDR3 DNA sequence: TGTGCCAGCAGCTCCCCCCTAGCAACAGGGTCCTTCTACAATGAGCAGTTCTTC. Protein product: CASSSPLATGSFYNEQFF.

The chain links TRBV4-1 to TRBJ2-1; D remains unclear. The CDR3 sequence is 14 residues long. The germline V gene encodes CDR1 MGHRA and CDR2 YSYEKL. V gave up 0 bases and J gave up 4 bases, with 7 bases separating them. CDR3 protein: CASSQDPIYNEQFF. CDR3 nucleotides: TGCGCCAGCAGCCAAGACCCGATTTACAATGAGCAGTTCTTC.

This clone has just one count. The V and J genes are TRBV7-9 and TRBJ2-1; TRBD1 matches at 8 bases. CDR1 is SEHNR, CDR2 FQNEAQ, per germline (reference sequence). The CDR3 sequence is 16 residues long. V gave up 5 bases and J gave up 3 bases; unmatched junction bases: 9. CDR3: CASSPPTGEGYNEQFF. The CDR3 DNA follows: TGTGCCAGCAGCCCACCGACAGGGGAAGGCTACAATGAGCAGTTCTTC.

This clone was seen only once. This sequence joins TRBV7-9 and TRBJ2-1, with D perhaps matching TRBD2 (6 bases). V shed 5 bases and J shed 3 bases, with 17 bases lying between them. CDR3 length: 16 residues. Germline V lookup: CDR1 SEHNR, CDR2 FQNEAQ (reference sequence). The CDR3 DNA follows: TGTGCCAGCAGCCCCGGAACGGGAGAGGTCTACAATGAGCAGTTCTTC. Translating gives CASSPGTGEVYNEQFF.

J is TRBJ2-7 and V is TRBV10-3; tentatively, D is TRBD2 (5 bases). Germline CDR1 is ENHRY and CDR2 is SYGVKD. Trimming removed 3 bases at V and 4 bases at J, with 13 bases between. The CDR3 length is 14 residues. CDR3 sequence reads: CAISDEGSGYEQYF. DNA for the CDR3: TGTGCCATCAGTGATGAGGGCTCAGGATACGAGCAGTACTTC.

The sample holds one count of this clone. The chain employs TRBV4-1 and TRBJ2-7, with 11 bases matching TRBD2. CDR1 MGHRA and CDR2 YSYEKL come from the germline V gene. This CDR3 contains 16 residues. Trimming at V came to 5 bases and at J to 4 bases, leaving 10 bases not matched to a gene. The CDR3 region has the DNA TGCGCCAGCAGCACGCATAGCGGGAGGGCCTCGTACGAGCAGTACTTC. It yields the protein CASSTHSGRASYEQYF.

J is TRBJ1-2 and V is TRBV7-9, with D tentatively TRBD1 (6 bases). Germline V CDR1 and CDR2: SEHNR, FQNEAQ (reference sequence). The V end was cut by 1 base, the J end by 3 bases, with 9 bases between. CDR3 size: 14 residues. CDR3 DNA sequence: TGTGCCAGCAGCTTAGTGGGGGCTTACTATGGCTACACCTTC. Its translation: CASSLVGAYYGYTF.

The genes are TRBV6-5 and TRBJ1-1; D is undetermined. The CDR3 consists of 15 residues. CDR1 MNHEY and CDR2 SVGAGI come from the germline V gene. V lost 2 bases and J lost 1, with 11 bases in between. CDR3 residues: CASSYGRASNTEAFF. The CDR3 DNA sequence: TGTGCCAGCAGTTACGGGAGGGCCTCGAACACTGAAGCTTTCTTT.

Regarding this clone: This sample also contains other DNA sequences that code for the same CDR3. The rearrangement uses TRBV27 and TRBJ2-7, with no clear D. The CDR3 totals 13 residues. Germline CDR1 reads MNHEY; CDR2 reads SMNVEV (reference sequence). V lost 3 bases and J lost 3, with 9 bases in between. CDR3 in DNA: TGTGCCAGCAGTTTCGGTCGAAGCTACGAGCAGTACTTC. Amino acid sequence: CASSFGRSYEQYF.

This chain connects TRBV28 to TRBJ1-1, with 8 bases lining up with TRBD1. The V segment lost 7 bases and the J segment 0 bases; nucleotides outside the gene matches: 7. Germline V gene sequence: CDR1 MDHEN, CDR2 SYDVKM. This CDR3 is built from 15 residues. CDR3 sequence: CASKARQGLNTEAFF. CDR3 DNA: TGTGCCAGCAAAGCCCGACAGGGGCTGAACACTGAAGCTTTCTTT.

This clone was detected a few times. This chain uses TRBV10-1 with TRBJ2-7, with D unresolved. The V and J ends lost 10 bases and 2 bases respectively, with 9 bases between them. Germline V gene lookup returns CDR1 WNHNN and CDR2 SYGVQD (reference sequence). The CDR3 is made up of 11 amino acids. CDR3 in DNA: TGCGCCATCACAATCCCCTACGAGCAGTACTTC. Residues: CAITIPYEQYF.

V gene TRBV4-1 combines with J gene TRBJ2-7; TRBD2 aligns across 12 bases. CDR1 and CDR2 (germline): MGHRA, YSYEKL. J gave up 3 bases and V 3 bases, and 6 bases lay outside the gene matches. The CDR3 extends over 16 amino acids. This chain's CDR3 is CASSHTSGRPLYEQYF. CDR3 nucleotide sequence: TGCGCCAGCAGCCACACTAGCGGGAGGCCCCTCTACGAGCAGTACTTC.

This clone was observed a single time. The rearrangement links TRBV4-3 to TRBJ2-7; the D is unclear. The germline V and J ends were trimmed by 1 base and 0 bases, with 13 bases remaining between them. CDR1 and CDR2 (germline): LGHNA, YSLEER. The CDR3 runs 16 residues. The CDR3 sequence: CASSQGFPLDSYEQYF. Written as DNA, the CDR3 is TGCGCCAGCAGCCAAGGTTTCCCCCTAGACTCCTACGAGCAGTACTTC.

This clone is a singleton in its sample. The chain is built from TRBV5-1 and TRBJ2-1; no definite D call. Between the trimmed V and J ends, which lost 0 bases and 3 bases, there was a span of 10 bases. CDR3 size: 15 residues. Germline loops: CDR1 SGHRS, CDR2 YFSETQ. Here the CDR3 DNA reads TGCGCCAGCAGCTTGGACCAGAGTCGCTACAATGAGCAGTTCTTC. This sequence encodes CASSLDQSRYNEQFF.